Below are 2 T cell receptor beta chains sequenced from a single sample in a study of blood T cell repertoires in COVID-19. Clones were read by immunoSEQ multiplex PCR, and TCRdb kept only the in-frame ones, dropping some. The data contain around 250,000 clones, about four fifths of them singletons. Sequenced sample: peripheral blood. The receptors shown here come from a young man who had recovered from COVID-19.

The chain carries TRBV27 and TRBJ1-1; possible D gene TRBD1, 6 bases. The germline gives CDR1 MNHEY, CDR2 SMNVEV (reference sequence). With 4 bases removed from V and 6 bases from J, the gap between germline ends came to 15 bases. The CDR3 is 14 amino acids. The DNA for the CDR3 is TGTGCCAGCAGTTCACAAACAGGGAGCGCTGAAGCTTTCTTT. Residues: CASSSQTGSAEAFF.

The chain uses TRBV28 and TRBJ1-3, with 7 nucleotides matching TRBD1. Per germline, CDR1 MDHEN and CDR2 SYDVKM. The J segment lost 5 bases and the V segment lost 2 bases, leaving 6 bases of the junction unmatched. The CDR3 loop spans 15 amino acids. The CDR3 protein is CASSLPRQGRNTIYF. CDR3 nucleotides: TGTGCCAGCAGTTTACCAAGACAGGGTAGAAACACCATATATTTT.